Listed here are 28 T cell receptor beta chains from one sample, sequenced in a study of cytomegalovirus exposure and HLA in healthy donors. The PCR employed 60 Vbeta primers together with 13 Jbeta primers. The repertoire was sequenced with immunoSEQ multiplex PCR; TCRdb's copy has only in-frame clones and lacks some. Altogether about 83,000 clones are present, about 69% being singletons, with the ten largest covering 4% to 5%. The sequencing input was PBMCs. The receptors stem from a man aged 60 to 75 in good health and CMV-seronegative.

The CDR3 sequence: CASSQDGGGFYGYTF. The CDR3 region has the DNA TGCGCCAGCAGCCAAGATGGGGGCGGGTTCTATGGCTACACCTTC. The J gene is TRBJ1-2, the V gene TRBV4-1; perhaps TRBD1 as D (6 bases). Germline V lookup: CDR1 MGHRA, CDR2 YSYEKL. The V end lost 0 bases, the J end lost 4 bases, and 12 bases lay between the germline ends. This CDR3 comprises 15 residues.

This clone was seen just once. One end of the junction is discordant with germline, which a read error may explain. This chain uses TRBV14 with TRBJ2-3, with TRBD2 identical over 12 bases. Germline loops: CDR1 SGHDN, CDR2 FVKESK. This CDR3 region has 17 residues. The CDR3 reads CASSQTSGGYSTDAQYF. The CDR3 DNA is TGTGCCAGCAGCCAGACTAGCGGGGGCTATAGCACAGATGCGCAGTATTTT.

In its sample, this clone was seen once. The gene calls are TRBV29-1 and TRBJ1-1; 7 bases align to TRBD1. V shed 7 bases, J shed 6 bases, and the junction held 11 bases outside the gene matches. The CDR3 sequence is 13 residues long. Per the germline V gene, CDR1 is SQVTM and CDR2 is ANQGSEA. The CDR3 DNA reads TGCAGCGGAAGTACAGGGGCGGGCGCTGAAGCTTTCTTT. Encoded protein: CSGSTGAGAEAFF.

The rearrangement links TRBV30 to TRBJ2-2; D possibly corresponds to TRBD2 (5 bases). This CDR3 region has 12 residues. The germline gives CDR1 GTSNPN, CDR2 SVGIG (reference sequence). Between the trimmed V and J ends, which lost 5 bases and 2 bases, there was a span of 6 bases. The CDR3, as DNA: TGTGCCTGGGGACTTAACACCGGGGAGCTGTTTTTT. As protein: CAWGLNTGELFF.

The rearrangement joins TRBV10-1 to TRBJ2-2, with a tentative D call TRBD2 (6 bases). The CDR3 loop spans 14 amino acids. Germline V gene lookup returns CDR1 WNHNN and CDR2 SYGVQD (reference sequence). V lost 5 bases and J lost 5, with 12 bases in between. The CDR3 nucleotides read TGCGCCAGCAGTAGGAGGGGTGATACCGGGGAGCTGTTTTTT. Translating it yields CASSRRGDTGELFF.

The rearrangement uses TRBV11-2 and TRBJ2-5; a weak D match, TRBD2 (6 bases). The last part of the DNA fits TRBJ2-7 better; the J call may be wrong. There are 15 residues in the CDR3. Germline V gives CDR1 SGHAT, CDR2 FQNNGV. This chain's CDR3 is CASSPRPGVSYEQYF. CDR3 DNA: TGTGCCAGCAGCCCCCGCCCGGGGGTCTCCTACGAGCAGTACTTC.

The CDR3 bases are TGTGCCAGCAGTGCACAGGGGGCCGGCGGTGAAGCTTTCTTT. Translating gives CASSAQGAGGEAFF. V gene TRBV6-4 combines with J gene TRBJ1-1, with 9 bases that match TRBD1. This CDR3 has 14 residues. Unmatched junction bases numbered 7, after V lost 4 bases and J lost 7 bases. From germline, CDR1 is MRHNA and CDR2 SNTAGT.

J is TRBJ1-5 and V is TRBV19; a weak D match, TRBD1 (5 bases). V dropped 4 bases and J dropped 6 bases, with 22 bases sitting between them. Germline CDR1 and CDR2: LNHDA and SQIVND (reference sequence). The CDR3 consists of 17 residues. CDR3 sequence (DNA): TGTGCCAGTAGTACCGGGACCGGGAATTACGGGAGTCAGCCCCAGCATTTT. Its translation: CASSTGTGNYGSQPQHF.

This rearrangement joins TRBV2 to TRBJ2-4, with D hard to call. The V end was cut by 1 base, the J end by 4 bases, with 11 bases between. Germline CDR1 SNHLY, CDR2 FYNNEI. This CDR3 spans 15 amino acids. For the CDR3, the DNA is TGTGCCAGCAGTGAAGGTGAGCGACCGAAAAACATTCAGTACTTC. Amino acid sequence: CASSEGERPKNIQYF.

To note about this clone: Germline is not matched at one junction end, which may reflect a read error. The gene calls are TRBV7-9 and TRBJ2-7, with D hard to call. The CDR3 runs 12 residues. The germline CDR1 and CDR2 sequences are SEHNR and FQNEAQ (reference sequence). In nucleotides, the CDR3 is TGTTCCAGCAGCCTTGAGGCCTACGAGCAGTACTTC. Amino acid sequence: CSSSLEAYEQYF.

The chain links TRBV6-4 to TRBJ2-3, with D possibly TRBD2 on 6 matching bases. In germline, CDR1 is MRHNA, CDR2 SNTAGT. The CDR3 extends over 15 amino acids. Trimming took 0 bases from V and 10 from J, leaving 17 bases between them. In DNA form, the CDR3 reads TGTGCCAGCAGTGACTCGACGCGGGATCTCGGGTCGCAGTATTTT. The encoded protein is CASSDSTRDLGSQYF.

V gene TRBV27 combines with J gene TRBJ1-2, with D possibly matching TRBD1 (6 bases). Germline V CDR1 and CDR2: MNHEY, SMNVEV (reference sequence). The CDR3 is 15 amino acids. V shed 10 bases and J shed 8 bases, with 26 bases lying between them. CDR3 protein: CATFRGGRDSEGYTF. DNA for the CDR3: TGTGCCACCTTCCGGGGGGGGCGCGATTCAGAAGGCTACACCTTC.

The chain employs TRBV20-1 and TRBJ1-2, with unresolved D. Germline CDR1 reads DFQATT; CDR2 reads SNEGSKA (reference sequence). CDR3 length: 11 residues. The V end lost 2 bases, the J end lost 3 bases, and 4 bases lay between the germline ends. The CDR3 loop is CSARQDYGYTF. Written as DNA, the CDR3 is TGCAGTGCTAGACAGGACTATGGCTACACCTTC.

The V call is TRBV5-4, the J call TRBJ2-1, with 7 positions matching TRBD2. The CDR3 consists of 14 residues. V lost 2 bases, J lost 14 bases, and 13 bases stayed unmatched. Germline V gives CDR1 SGHNT, CDR2 YYREEE (reference sequence). The CDR3 DNA is TGTGCCAGCAGCTTTTTGGCGGGGGACGATAAGGAGTTCTTC. Residues: CASSFLAGDDKEFF. The whole variable domain, remainder taken from reference TRBV5-4 and TRBJ2-1, is ETGVTQSPTHLIKTRGQQVTLRCSSQSGHNTVSWYQQALGQGPQFIFQYYREEENGRGNFPPRFSGLQFPNYSSELNVNALELDDSALYLCASSFLAGDDKEFFGPGTRLTVL.

This clone is labeled medium-sized (0.01 to 0.1%). The chain couples TRBV7-3 to TRBJ1-5; D uncertain. Trimming left V 5 bases short and J 3 bases short, with 11 bases between. This CDR3 is 14 amino acids long. The germline gives CDR1 SGHTA, CDR2 FQGTGA. The CDR3 region is CASSLSGNNQPQHF. CDR3 in DNA: TGTGCCAGCAGCCTCTCGGGAAACAATCAGCCCCAGCATTTT.

The chain carries TRBV9 and TRBJ2-3; 12 nucleotides agree with TRBD2. This CDR3 contains 16 residues. Germline CDR1 reads SGDLS; CDR2 reads YYNGEE. The V gene end was trimmed by 4 bases and the J gene end by 5 bases; junction bases not matched to a gene: 8. The CDR3 nucleotides are TGTGCCAGCAGCAAAGCCGCTAGCGGGGGGGTAGATACGCAGTATTTT. It is translated as CASSKAASGGVDTQYF.

The chain links TRBV7-6 to TRBJ2-3; 8 bases agree with TRBD2. The CDR3 has 15 amino acids. From germline, CDR1 is SGHVS and CDR2 FNYEAQ. V trimming: 3 bases; J trimming: 1 base; junction bases outside the gene matches: 3. CDR3: CASSLTGGGTDTQYF. As DNA, the CDR3 is TGTGCCAGCAGCTTGACGGGGGGGGGCACAGATACGCAGTATTTT.

The rearrangement uses TRBV19 and TRBJ1-2; 11 bases fit TRBD1. The CDR3 is made up of 17 amino acids. Per germline, CDR1 LNHDA and CDR2 SQIVND (reference sequence). Germline trimming cut 6 bases from V and 8 bases from J; bases unmatched to any gene: 17. CDR3 DNA sequence: TGTGCCAGTAGCAATCATGAAGGACAGGGGGCGTTTAGAGGCTACACCTTC. Protein sequence: CASSNHEGQGAFRGYTF. Based on the CDR3 plus reference TRBV19 and TRBJ1-2, the full variable domain is DGGITQSPKYLFRKEGQNVTLSCEQNLNHDAMYWYRQDPGQGLRLIYYSQIVNDFQKGDIAEGYSVSREKKESFPLTVTSAQKNPTAFYLCASSNHEGQGAFRGYTFGSGTRLTVV.

The chain's CDR3 is CASSPGRSGATGELFF. CDR3 nucleotides: TGTGCCAGCTCACCAGGCAGGAGCGGGGCCACCGGGGAGCTGTTTTTT. The V call is TRBV18, the J call TRBJ2-2; 7 bases line up with TRBD2. J lost 4 bases, V lost 2 bases, and 7 bases had no gene match. This CDR3 has 16 amino acids. CDR1 and CDR2 from the germline V gene are KGHSH and LQKENI.

The V call is TRBV18, the J call TRBJ2-3, with 9 bases identical to TRBD1. V lost 3 bases to trimming and J lost 4 bases; unmatched junction nucleotides: 17. Germline V gene lookup returns CDR1 KGHSH and CDR2 LQKENI. CDR3 length: 19 residues. CDR3 in DNA: TGTGCCAGCTCACCGGAACTCGGACAGGGGAGTCTATGGTCAGATACGCAGTATTTT. Translation: CASSPELGQGSLWSDTQYF.

The rearrangement joins TRBV6-5 to TRBJ2-1, with unresolved D. The V end was cut by 6 bases, the J end by 1 base, with 13 bases between. This CDR3 has 15 amino acids. Germline CDR1 MNHEY, CDR2 SVGAGI. The CDR3 nucleotides are TGTGCCAGCAGGGCTCGGGTTCTTTCCTACAATGAGCAGTTCTTC. It translates to CASRARVLSYNEQFF.

This chain uses TRBV9 with TRBJ2-2, with D hard to call. V was clipped by 2 bases and J by 0 bases, with 5 bases between them. Germline CDR1 reads SGDLS; CDR2 reads YYNGEE. The CDR3 is made up of 14 amino acids. This CDR3 reads CASSVVSNTGELFF. As DNA, the CDR3 is TGTGCCAGCAGCGTCGTCTCGAACACCGGGGAGCTGTTTTTT.

The sample holds one count of this clone. The chain joins TRBV23-1 to TRBJ2-7; 13 bases are shared with TRBD2. TRBV23-1 is noted as an ORF with a role that remains uncertain. The length of the CDR3 is 18 residues. V gave up 0 bases and J gave up 2 bases; unmatched junction bases: 7. CDR3 in DNA: TGCGCCAGCAGTCAATCGGAAGGACTAGCGGGGGACCCCTACGAGCAGTACTTC. It codes for CASSQSEGLAGDPYEQYF.

The rearrangement links TRBV6-5 to TRBJ2-1; 8 positions agree with TRBD2. From germline, CDR1 is MNHEY and CDR2 SVGAGI. The junction had 7 bases not matched to a gene; V was cut back by 7 bases and J by 8 bases. CDR3 size: 13 residues. This CDR3 reads CASTALAGDEQFF. The DNA of the CDR3 is TGTGCCAGCACAGCCCTAGCGGGTGATGAGCAGTTCTTC.

The chain has TRBV7-2 and TRBJ2-1; D is unresolved. This CDR3 is built from 8 residues. V was clipped by 10 bases and J by 9 bases, with 4 bases between them. Germline V gene data show CDR1 as SGHTA and CDR2 as FQGNSA. CDR3: CATREQFF. CDR3 bases: TGTGCCACCCGTGAGCAGTTCTTC. Looking up the rest from reference TRBV7-2 and TRBJ2-1 gives the full variable domain: GAGVSQSPSNKVTEKGKDVELRCDPISGHTALYWYRQSLGQGLEFLIYFQGNSAPDKSGLPSDRFSAERTGGSVSTLTIQRTQQEDSAVYLCATREQFFGPGTRLTVL.

This chain links TRBV15 with TRBJ2-5; 11 nucleotides agree with TRBD2. Trimming took 3 bases from V and 5 from J; bases not matched to a gene: 2. In germline, CDR1 is LNHNV, CDR2 YYDKDF (reference sequence). The CDR3 is 14 amino acids. The chain's CDR3 is CATSSRLAGETQYF. The DNA of the CDR3 is TGTGCCACCAGCAGTAGACTAGCGGGGGAGACCCAGTACTTC.

The CDR3 coding sequence is TGTGCCAGCAGTCCCCTTGGCGGGGGCGCCTACTCTGATGGCTACACCTTC. Translation: CASSPLGGGAYSDGYTF. The V and J genes are TRBV2 and TRBJ1-2; possibly TRBD1 for D (6 bases). V gave up 5 bases and J gave up 6 bases, with 25 bases separating them. CDR1 and CDR2 (germline): SNHLY, FYNNEI. This CDR3 is 17 amino acids long.

The chain joins TRBV27 to TRBJ2-3; 9 nucleotides align to TRBD2. The CDR3 sequence is 15 residues long. The V segment lost 2 bases and the J segment 9 bases; nucleotides outside the gene matches: 9. Germline CDR1 is MNHEY and CDR2 is SMNVEV (reference sequence). In nucleotides, the CDR3 is TGTGCCAGCAGTTTAGGCGGGGGGGCCGGGAAGACGCAGTATTTT. Encoded protein: CASSLGGGAGKTQYF.